One T cell receptor (beta chain) is described in this entry. Its antigen is unidentified. Without the conserved terminal phenylalanine or tryptophan, this CDR3 likely stems from a read error. TCR beta CDR3 region amplification was performed from RNA transcripts. The HTBI primer set served for first-round RT-PCR of the TCR CDR3. TCRdb ran MiXCR on the multiplex PCR reads and lists one entry per CDR3 protein. The sample has 350,000 to 400,000 distinct CDR3 sequences, 15% to 20% seen once. The source of the sample is a study of T cells in Graves' hyperthyroidism and ophthalmopathy. General study points: Blood also held most thyroid clonotypes expanded beyond 0.001.

Material: blood. This TCR was sampled from a woman between 18 and 30 years old with Graves' hyperthyroidism.

CDR3 in DNA: TGTGCCAGCAGCTCGAGTAGGGGTAGCAATCAGCCCCAGCATTAT. Amino acids: CASSSSRGSNQPQHY. The chain combines TRBV7-6 with TRBJ1-5; TRBD1 is a possible D gene (5 bases). The CDR3 runs 15 residues. V was cut by 4 bases and J by 0 bases, with 10 bases left in between. The germline CDR1 and CDR2 sequences are SGHVS and FNYEAQ.